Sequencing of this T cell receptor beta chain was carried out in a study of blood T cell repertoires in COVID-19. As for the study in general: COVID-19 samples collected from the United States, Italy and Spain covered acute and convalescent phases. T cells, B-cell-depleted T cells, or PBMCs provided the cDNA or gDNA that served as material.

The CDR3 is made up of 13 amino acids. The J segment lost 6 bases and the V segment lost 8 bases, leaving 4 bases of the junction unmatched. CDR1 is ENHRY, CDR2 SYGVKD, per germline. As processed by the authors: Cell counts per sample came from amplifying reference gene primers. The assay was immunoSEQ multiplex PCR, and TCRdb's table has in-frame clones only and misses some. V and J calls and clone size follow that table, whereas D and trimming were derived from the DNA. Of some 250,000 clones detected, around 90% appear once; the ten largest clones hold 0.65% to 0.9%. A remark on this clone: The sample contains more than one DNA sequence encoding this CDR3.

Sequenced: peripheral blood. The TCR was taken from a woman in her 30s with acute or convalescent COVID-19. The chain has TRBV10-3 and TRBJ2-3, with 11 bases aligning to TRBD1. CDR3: CAISDRGRDTQYF. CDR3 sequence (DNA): TGTGCCATCTCGGACAGGGGGCGGGATACGCAGTATTTT.